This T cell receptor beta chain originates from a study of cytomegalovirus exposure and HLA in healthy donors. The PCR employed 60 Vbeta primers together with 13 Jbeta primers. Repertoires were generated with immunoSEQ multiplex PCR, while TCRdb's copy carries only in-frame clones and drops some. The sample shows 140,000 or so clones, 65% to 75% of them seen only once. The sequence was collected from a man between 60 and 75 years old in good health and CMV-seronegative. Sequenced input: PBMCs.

The CDR3, as DNA: TGTGCCATCAGTGGCCCCGGGACAGGGGAAATTATCACCGGGGAGCTGTTTTTT. Its protein is CAISGPGTGEIITGELFF. The chain uses TRBV10-3 and TRBJ2-2, with 10 positions matching TRBD1. Germline V gene lookup returns CDR1 ENHRY and CDR2 SYGVKD. CDR3 length equals 18 residues. The ends lost 4 bases at V and 4 bases at J; junction bases unmatched: 12.